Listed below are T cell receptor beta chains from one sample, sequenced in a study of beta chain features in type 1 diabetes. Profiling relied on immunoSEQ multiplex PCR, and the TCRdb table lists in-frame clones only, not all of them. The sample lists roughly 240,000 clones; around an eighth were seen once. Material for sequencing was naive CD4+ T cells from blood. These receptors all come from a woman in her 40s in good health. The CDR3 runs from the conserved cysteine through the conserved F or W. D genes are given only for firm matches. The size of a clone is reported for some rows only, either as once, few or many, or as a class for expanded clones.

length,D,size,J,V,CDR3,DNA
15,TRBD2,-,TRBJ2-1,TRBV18,CASSPGLADYNEQFF,TGTGCCAGCTCACCGGGACTAGCGGACTACAATGAGCAGTTCTTC
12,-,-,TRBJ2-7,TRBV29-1,CSVTLTVGEQYF,TGCAGCGTTACCCTGACAGTTGGGGAGCAGTACTTC
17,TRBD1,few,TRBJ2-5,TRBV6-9,CASSSPGQGLCRETQYF,TGTGCCAGCAGTTCTCCGGGACAGGGCCTCTGCAGAGAGACCCAGTACTTC
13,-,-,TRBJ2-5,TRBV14,CASSQQLGETQYF,TGTGCCAGCAGCCAACAACTAGGAGAGACCCAGTACTTC
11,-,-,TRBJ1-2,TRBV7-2,CASSPRLGYTF,TGTGCCAGCAGCCCTCGGTTAGGCTACACCTTC
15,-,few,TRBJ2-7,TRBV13,CASSSARDYPYEQYF,TGTGCCAGCAGCTCGGCTCGCGACTACCCCTACGAGCAGTACTTC
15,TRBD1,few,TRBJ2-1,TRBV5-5,CASSLAQGAYNEQFF,TGTGCCAGCAGCTTGGCACAGGGGGCCTACAATGAGCAGTTCTTC
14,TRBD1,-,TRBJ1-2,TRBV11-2,CASSLAQGAYGYTF,TGTGCCAGCAGCTTAGCACAGGGGGCATATGGCTACACCTTC
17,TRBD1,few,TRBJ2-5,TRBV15,CATSRDLPFDRGETQYF,TGTGCCACCAGCAGAGATCTCCCTTTCGACAGGGGAGAGACCCAGTACTTC
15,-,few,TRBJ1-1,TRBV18,CASSPREGGNTEAFF,TGTGCCAGCTCACCACGGGAGGGGGGTAACACTGAAGCTTTCTTT
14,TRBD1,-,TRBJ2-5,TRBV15,CATSEDRGPKTQYF,TGTGCCACCAGCGAAGACAGGGGACCCAAGACCCAGTACTTC
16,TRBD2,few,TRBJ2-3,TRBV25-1,CASSDLGGGSTDTQYF,TGTGCCAGCAGTGATTTGGGGGGGGGTAGCACAGATACGCAGTATTTT
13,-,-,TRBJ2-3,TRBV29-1,CSVAQFGTDTQYF,TGCAGCGTTGCACAGTTTGGCACAGATACGCAGTATTTT
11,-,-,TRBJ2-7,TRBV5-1,CASKASYEQYF,TGCGCCAGCAAAGCATCTTACGAGCAGTACTTC
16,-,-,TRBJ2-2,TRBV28,CASSLSTRVGAGELFF,TGTGCCAGCAGTTTAAGTACCAGAGTCGGGGCCGGGGAGCTGTTTTTT
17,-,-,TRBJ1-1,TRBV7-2,CASSLQGAGLLGTEAFF,TGTGCCAGCAGCTTACAAGGGGCGGGACTTTTGGGAACTGAAGCTTTCTTT
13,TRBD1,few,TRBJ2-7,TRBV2,CASSRDRTYEQYF,TGTGCCAGCAGTAGGGACAGAACCTACGAGCAGTACTTC
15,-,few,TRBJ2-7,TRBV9,CASSVGQVGVFEQYF,TGTGCCAGCAGCGTAGGACAGGTGGGCGTCTTCGAGCAGTACTTC
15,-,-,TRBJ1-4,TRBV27,CASSPPGGANEKLFF,TGTGCCAGCAGCCCGCCGGGAGGAGCTAATGAAAAACTGTTTTTT
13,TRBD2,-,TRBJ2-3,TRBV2,CASSASGADTQYF,TGTGCCAGCAGTGCTAGCGGGGCAGATACGCAGTATTTT
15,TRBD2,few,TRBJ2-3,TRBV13,CASSLGLAITDTQYF,TGTGCCAGCAGCTTGGGACTAGCGATCACAGATACGCAGTATTTT
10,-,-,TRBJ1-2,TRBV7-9,CASSSGGYTF,TGTGCCAGCAGCTCAGGTGGCTACACCTTC
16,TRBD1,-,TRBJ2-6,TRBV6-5,CASSYPQGSGANVLTF,TGTGCCAGCAGTTACCCACAGGGGTCTGGGGCCAACGTCCTGACTTTC
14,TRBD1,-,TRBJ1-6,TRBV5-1,CASSGGTGNSPLHF,TGCGCCAGCAGCGGCGGGACAGGGAATTCACCCCTCCACTTT
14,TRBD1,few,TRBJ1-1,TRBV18,CASSPGQGLTEAFF,TGTGCCAGCTCACCCGGACAGGGGTTAACTGAAGCTTTCTTT
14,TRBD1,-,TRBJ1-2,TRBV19,CASSRGQEWDGYTF,TGTGCCAGTAGTAGGGGACAGGAGTGGGATGGCTACACCTTC
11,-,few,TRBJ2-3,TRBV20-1,CSAREGDTQYF,TGCAGTGCTAGGGAGGGAGATACGCAGTATTTT
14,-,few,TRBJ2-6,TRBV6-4,CASSDSAVANVLTF,TGTGCCAGCAGTGACTCGGCTGTGGCCAACGTCCTGACTTTC
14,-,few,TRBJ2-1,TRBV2,CASIVTIPYNEQFF,TGTGCCAGCATTGTGACTATTCCCTACAATGAGCAGTTCTTC
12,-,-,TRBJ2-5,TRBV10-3,CAISERGETQYF,TGTGCCATCAGTGAGAGGGGAGAGACCCAGTACTTC
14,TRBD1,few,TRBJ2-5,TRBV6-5,CASSSRGRIETQYF,TGTGCCAGCAGTTCCAGGGGGCGGATAGAGACCCAGTACTTC
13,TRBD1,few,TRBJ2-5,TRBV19,CASSSGTVETQYF,TGTGCCAGTAGTTCCGGGACAGTGGAGACCCAGTACTTC
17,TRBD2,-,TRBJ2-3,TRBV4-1,CASSQRLAGGGTDTQYF,TGCGCCAGCAGCCAGCGCCTAGCGGGGGGAGGCACAGATACGCAGTATTTT
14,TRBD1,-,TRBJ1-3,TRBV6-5,CASRRDSSGNTIYF,TGTGCCAGCAGGCGGGACAGCTCTGGAAACACCATATATTTT
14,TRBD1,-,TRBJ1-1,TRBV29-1,CSVRPTGGRTEAFF,TGCAGCGTTCGACCGACAGGGGGACGCACTGAAGCTTTCTTT
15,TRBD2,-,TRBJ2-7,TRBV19,CASSLTSGGPYEQYF,TGTGCCAGTAGTTTGACTAGCGGGGGGCCCTACGAGCAGTACTTC
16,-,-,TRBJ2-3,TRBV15,CATSRDRAPDPGTQYF,TGTGCCACCAGCAGAGATCGTGCCCCAGACCCGGGTACGCAGTATTTT
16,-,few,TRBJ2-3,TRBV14,CASSRAVGLGTDTQYF,TGTGCCAGCAGCCGGGCGGTAGGACTGGGCACAGATACGCAGTATTTT
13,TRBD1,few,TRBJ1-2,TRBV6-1,CASNPTGNYGYTF,TGTGCCAGCAACCCGACAGGGAACTATGGCTACACCTTC
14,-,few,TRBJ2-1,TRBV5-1,CASSLDSAAYEQFF,TGCGCCAGCAGTCTAGACAGCGCTGCTTATGAGCAGTTCTTC
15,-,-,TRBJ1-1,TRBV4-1,CASSQATQYNTEAFF,TGCGCCAGCAGCCAGGCTACACAGTATAACACTGAAGCTTTCTTT
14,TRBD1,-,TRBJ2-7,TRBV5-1,CASSLNRGPYEQYF,TGCGCCAGCAGCTTGAACAGGGGCCCCTACGAGCAGTACTTC
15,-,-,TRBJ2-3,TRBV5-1,CASSLANSFSDTQYF,TGCGCCAGCAGCTTGGCCAACAGTTTCTCAGATACGCAGTATTTT
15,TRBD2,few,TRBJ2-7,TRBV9,CASSSGTSALHEQYF,TGTGCCAGCAGCTCCGGGACTAGTGCCCTCCACGAGCAGTACTTC
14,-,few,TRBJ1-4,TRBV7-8,CAVGGRGTNEKLFF,TGTGCCGTAGGAGGGCGGGGAACTAATGAAAAACTGTTTTTT
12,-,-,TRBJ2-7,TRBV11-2,CASSLHSSEQYF,TGTGCCAGCAGCTTACACTCCAGCGAGCAGTACTTC
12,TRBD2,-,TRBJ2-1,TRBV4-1,CASSLGGGKQFF,TGCGCCAGCAGCCTGGGGGGGGGAAAGCAGTTCTTC
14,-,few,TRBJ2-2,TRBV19,CASSIRQVTGELFF,TGTGCCAGTAGTATCCGACAGGTCACCGGGGAGCTGTTTTTT
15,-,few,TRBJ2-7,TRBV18,CASSPQGVYSYEQYF,TGTGCCAGCTCACCACAGGGGGTATACTCCTACGAGCAGTACTTC
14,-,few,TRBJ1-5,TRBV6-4,CASSLEYSNQPQHF,TGTGCCAGCAGCCTGGAGTACAGCAATCAGCCCCAGCATTTT
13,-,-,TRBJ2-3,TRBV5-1,CASSLRVTDTQYF,TGCGCCAGCAGCTTGCGGGTCACAGATACGCAGTATTTT
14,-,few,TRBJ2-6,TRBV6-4,CASSLSGGANVLTF,TGTGCCAGCAGCCTTTCGGGTGGGGCCAACGTCCTGACTTTC
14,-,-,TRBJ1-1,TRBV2,CASILRGENTEAFF,TGTGCCAGCATCCTGAGAGGAGAGAACACTGAAGCTTTCTTT
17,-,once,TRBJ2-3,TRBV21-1,CASSKGSAGQFTDTQYF,TGTGCCAGCAGCAAAGGATCCGCGGGACAGTTCACAGATACGCAGTATTTT
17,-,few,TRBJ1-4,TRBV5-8,CASSFWTSTATNEKLFF,TGTGCCAGCAGCTTCTGGACATCCACCGCAACTAATGAAAAACTGTTTTTT
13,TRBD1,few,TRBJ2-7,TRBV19,CASSDRAGYEQYF,TGTGCCAGTAGTGACAGGGCGGGCTACGAGCAGTACTTC
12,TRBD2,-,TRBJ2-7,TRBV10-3,CAITGGGDEQYF,TGTGCCATCACCGGGGGGGGAGACGAGCAGTACTTC